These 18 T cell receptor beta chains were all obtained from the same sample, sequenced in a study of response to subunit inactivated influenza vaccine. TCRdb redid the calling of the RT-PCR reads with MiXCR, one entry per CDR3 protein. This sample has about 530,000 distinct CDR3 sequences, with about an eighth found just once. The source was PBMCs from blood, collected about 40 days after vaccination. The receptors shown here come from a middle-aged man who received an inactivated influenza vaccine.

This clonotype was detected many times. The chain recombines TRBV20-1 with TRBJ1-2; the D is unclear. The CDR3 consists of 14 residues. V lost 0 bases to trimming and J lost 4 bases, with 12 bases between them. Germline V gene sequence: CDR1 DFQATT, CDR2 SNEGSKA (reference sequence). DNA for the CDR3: TGCAGTGCTAGAGATCAAAGGACGACCTATGGCTACACCTTC. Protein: CSARDQRTTYGYTF.

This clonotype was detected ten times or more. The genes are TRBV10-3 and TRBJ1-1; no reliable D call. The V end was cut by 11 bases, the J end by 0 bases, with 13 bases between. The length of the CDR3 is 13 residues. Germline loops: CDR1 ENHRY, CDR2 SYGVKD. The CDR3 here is CASSVAMNTEAFF. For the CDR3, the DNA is TGTGCCTCATCGGTGGCAATGAACACTGAAGCTTTCTTT.

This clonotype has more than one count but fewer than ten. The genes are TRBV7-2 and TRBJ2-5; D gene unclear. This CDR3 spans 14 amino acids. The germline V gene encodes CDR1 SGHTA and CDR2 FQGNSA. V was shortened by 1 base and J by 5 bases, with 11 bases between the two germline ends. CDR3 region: CASSLGAAEETQYF. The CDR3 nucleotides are TGTGCCAGCAGCTTAGGGGCAGCCGAGGAGACCCAGTACTTC.

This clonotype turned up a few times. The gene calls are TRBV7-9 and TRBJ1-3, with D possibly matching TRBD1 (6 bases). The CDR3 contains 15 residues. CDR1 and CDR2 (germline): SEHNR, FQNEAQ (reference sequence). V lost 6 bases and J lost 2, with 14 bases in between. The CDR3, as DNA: TGTGCCAGCAGTTTCAGACAGGTCACTGGAAACACCATATATTTT. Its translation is CASSFRQVTGNTIYF.

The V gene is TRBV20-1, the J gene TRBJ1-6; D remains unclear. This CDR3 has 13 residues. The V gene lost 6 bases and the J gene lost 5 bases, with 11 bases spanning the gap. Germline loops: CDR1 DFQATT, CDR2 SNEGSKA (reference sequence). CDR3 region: CSAKASNNSPLHF. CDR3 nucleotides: TGCAGTGCAAAGGCGTCTAATAATTCACCCCTCCACTTT.

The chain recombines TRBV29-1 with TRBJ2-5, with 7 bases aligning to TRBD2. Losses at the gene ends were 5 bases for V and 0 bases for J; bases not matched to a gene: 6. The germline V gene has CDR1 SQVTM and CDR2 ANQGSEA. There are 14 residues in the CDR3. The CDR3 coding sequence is TGCAGCGTTCTCCTAGCGGAGTACCAAGAGACCCAGTACTTC. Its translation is CSVLLAEYQETQYF.

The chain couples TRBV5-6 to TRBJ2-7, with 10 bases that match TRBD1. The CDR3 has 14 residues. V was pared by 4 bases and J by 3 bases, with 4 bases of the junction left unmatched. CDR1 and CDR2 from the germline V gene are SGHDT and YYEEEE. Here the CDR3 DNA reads TGTGCCAGCAGCGTGACAGGGGGCATCTACGAGCAGTACTTC. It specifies CASSVTGGIYEQYF.

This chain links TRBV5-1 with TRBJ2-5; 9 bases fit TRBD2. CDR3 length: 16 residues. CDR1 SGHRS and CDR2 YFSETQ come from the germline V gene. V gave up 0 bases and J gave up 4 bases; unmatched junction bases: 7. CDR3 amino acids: CASSLVLAGEVETQYF. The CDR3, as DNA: TGCGCCAGCAGCTTGGTCTTAGCGGGAGAGGTAGAGACCCAGTACTTC.

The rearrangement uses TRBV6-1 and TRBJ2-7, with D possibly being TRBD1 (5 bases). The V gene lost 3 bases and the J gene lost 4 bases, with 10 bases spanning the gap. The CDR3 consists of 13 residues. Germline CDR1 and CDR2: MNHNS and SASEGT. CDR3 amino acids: CASSESGKYEQYF. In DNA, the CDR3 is TGTGCCAGCAGTGAGTCAGGGAAGTACGAGCAGTACTTC.

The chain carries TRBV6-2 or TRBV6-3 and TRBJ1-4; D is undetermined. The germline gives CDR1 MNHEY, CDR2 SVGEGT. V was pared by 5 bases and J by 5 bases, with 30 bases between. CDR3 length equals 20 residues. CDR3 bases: TGTGCCAGCAGTATACTCTCTGCTCCTGGGCTGTCTAGTCTAAATGAAAAACTGTTTTTT. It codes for CASSILSAPGLSSLNEKLFF.

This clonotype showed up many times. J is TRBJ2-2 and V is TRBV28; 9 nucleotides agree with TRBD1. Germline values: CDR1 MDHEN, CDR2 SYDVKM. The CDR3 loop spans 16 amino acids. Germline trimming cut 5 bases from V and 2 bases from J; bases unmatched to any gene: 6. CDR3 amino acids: CASSPRTGVNTGELFF. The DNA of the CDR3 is TGTGCCAGCAGTCCAAGGACAGGGGTTAACACCGGGGAGCTGTTTTTT.

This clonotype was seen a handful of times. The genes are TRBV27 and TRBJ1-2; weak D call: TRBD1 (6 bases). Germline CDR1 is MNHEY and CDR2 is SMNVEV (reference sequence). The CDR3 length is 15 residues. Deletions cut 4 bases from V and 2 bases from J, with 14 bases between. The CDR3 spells CASSSLTGENYGYTF. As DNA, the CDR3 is TGTGCCAGCAGTTCGCTGACAGGAGAGAACTATGGCTACACCTTC.

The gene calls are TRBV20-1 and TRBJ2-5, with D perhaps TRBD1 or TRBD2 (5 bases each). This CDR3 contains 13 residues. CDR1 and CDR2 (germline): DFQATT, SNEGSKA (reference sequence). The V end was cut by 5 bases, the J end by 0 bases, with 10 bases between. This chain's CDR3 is CSAVGRYQETQYF. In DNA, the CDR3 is TGCAGTGCTGTGGGACGATACCAAGAGACCCAGTACTTC.

CDR3 in amino acids: CASSYSGQSTDTQYF. The CDR3 DNA sequence: TGTGCCAGCAGTTACTCTGGACAGAGCACAGATACGCAGTATTTT. This sequence joins TRBV6-5 and TRBJ2-3; possible D gene TRBD1, 6 bases. This CDR3 is 15 amino acids long. The germline V gene has CDR1 MNHEY and CDR2 SVGAGI. V lost 0 bases, J lost 0 bases, and 7 bases lay in between.

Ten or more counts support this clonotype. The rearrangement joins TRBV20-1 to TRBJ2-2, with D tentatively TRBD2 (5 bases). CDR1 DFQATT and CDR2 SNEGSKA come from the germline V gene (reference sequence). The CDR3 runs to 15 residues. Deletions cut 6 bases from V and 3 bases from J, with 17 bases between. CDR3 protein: CSARSSGIDTGELFF. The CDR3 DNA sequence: TGCAGTGCCCGATCCAGCGGAATCGACACCGGGGAGCTGTTTTTT.

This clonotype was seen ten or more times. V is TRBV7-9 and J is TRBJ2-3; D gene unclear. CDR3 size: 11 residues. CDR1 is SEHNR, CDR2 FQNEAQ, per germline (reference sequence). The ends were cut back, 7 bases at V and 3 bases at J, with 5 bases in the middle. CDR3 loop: CASTITDTQYF. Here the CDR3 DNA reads TGTGCCAGCACCATAACAGATACGCAGTATTTT.

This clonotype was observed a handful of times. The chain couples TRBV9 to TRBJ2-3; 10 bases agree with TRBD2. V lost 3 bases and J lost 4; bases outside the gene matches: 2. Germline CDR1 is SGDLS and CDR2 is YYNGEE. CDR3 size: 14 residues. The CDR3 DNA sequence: TGTGCCAGCAGCGCAGCGGGGGGGCCAGATACGCAGTATTTT. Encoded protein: CASSAAGGPDTQYF.

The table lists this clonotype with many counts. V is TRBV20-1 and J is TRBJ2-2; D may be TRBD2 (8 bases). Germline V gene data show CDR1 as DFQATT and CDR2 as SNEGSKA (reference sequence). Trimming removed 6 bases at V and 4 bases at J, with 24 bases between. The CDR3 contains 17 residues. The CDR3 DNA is TGCAGTGCAAAGGGGGCGGGGGGCCGACTATCCACCGGGGAGCTGTTTTTT. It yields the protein CSAKGAGGRLSTGELFF.